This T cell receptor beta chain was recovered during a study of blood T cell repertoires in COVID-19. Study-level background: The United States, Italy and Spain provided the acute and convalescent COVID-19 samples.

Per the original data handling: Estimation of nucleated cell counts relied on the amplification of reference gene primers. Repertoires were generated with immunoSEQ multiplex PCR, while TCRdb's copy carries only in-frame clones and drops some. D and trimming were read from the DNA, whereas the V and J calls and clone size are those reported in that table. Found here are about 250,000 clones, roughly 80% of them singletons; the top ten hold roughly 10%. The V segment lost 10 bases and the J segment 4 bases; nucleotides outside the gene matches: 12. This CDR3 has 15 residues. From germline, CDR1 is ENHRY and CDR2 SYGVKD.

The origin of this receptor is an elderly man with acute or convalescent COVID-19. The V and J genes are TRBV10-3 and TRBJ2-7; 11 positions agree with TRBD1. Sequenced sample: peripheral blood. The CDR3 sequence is CATLGQGAHPYEQYF. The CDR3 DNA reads TGTGCCACCCTAGGACAGGGGGCGCATCCGTACGAGCAGTACTTC.